The text below deals with one T cell receptor beta chain. Its antigen is currently unknown. Libraries were prepared by immunoSEQ multiplex PCR; TCRdb keeps only in-frame clonotypes and omits some of them. Seen here are about 8,100 clones, over 85% observed once, and the top ten hold under 3.5%. The data originate from a study of T cells in localized non-small cell lung cancer. Overall study results and limits: Higher T cell density in the blood was associated with longer overall survival, whereas higher adjacent-lung clonality associated with shorter survival.

This sequence was found in a woman aged 35-75 years with stage I lung adenocarcinoma. Here the sequenced sample was peripheral blood, taken before any cancer treatment.

This CDR3 is CASSPAMGVGTDTQYF. The CDR3 DNA is TGTGCCAGCAGCCCAGCCATGGGAGTAGGCACAGATACGCAGTATTTT. This sequence joins TRBV4-2 and TRBJ2-3, with D possibly matching TRBD2 (5 bases). Germline V gene data show CDR1 as LGHNA and CDR2 as YNFKEQ. V lost 4 bases and J lost 1, with 15 bases in between. The CDR3 extends over 16 amino acids.